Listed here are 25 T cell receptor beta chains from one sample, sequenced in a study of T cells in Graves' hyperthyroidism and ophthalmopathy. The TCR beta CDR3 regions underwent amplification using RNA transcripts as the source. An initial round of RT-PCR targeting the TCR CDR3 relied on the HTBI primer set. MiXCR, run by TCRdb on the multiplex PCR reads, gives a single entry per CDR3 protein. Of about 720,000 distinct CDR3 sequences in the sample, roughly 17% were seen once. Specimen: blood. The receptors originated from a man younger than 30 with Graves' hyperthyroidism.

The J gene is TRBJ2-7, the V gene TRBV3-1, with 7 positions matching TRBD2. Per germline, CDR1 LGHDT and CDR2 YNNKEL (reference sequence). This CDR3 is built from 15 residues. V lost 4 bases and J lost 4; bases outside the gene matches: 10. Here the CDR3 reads CASSPRPSGDYEQYF. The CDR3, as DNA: TGTGCCAGCAGCCCAAGACCCAGCGGGGATTACGAGCAGTACTTC.

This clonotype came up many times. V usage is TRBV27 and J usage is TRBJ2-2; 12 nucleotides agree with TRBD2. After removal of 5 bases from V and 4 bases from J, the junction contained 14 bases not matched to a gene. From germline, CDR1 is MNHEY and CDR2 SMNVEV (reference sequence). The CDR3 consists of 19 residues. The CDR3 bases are TGTGCCAGCAGTCCACTGACTAGCGGGAGAGTTAAGAGCACCGGGGAGCTGTTTTTT. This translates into CASSPLTSGRVKSTGELFF.

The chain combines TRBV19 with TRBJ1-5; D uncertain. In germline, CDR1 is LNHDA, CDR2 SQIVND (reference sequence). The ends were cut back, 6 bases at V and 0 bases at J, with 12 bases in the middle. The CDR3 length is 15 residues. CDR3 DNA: TGTGCCAGTAGCCCAGAAGATTATAGCAATCAGCCCCAGCATTTT. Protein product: CASSPEDYSNQPQHF.

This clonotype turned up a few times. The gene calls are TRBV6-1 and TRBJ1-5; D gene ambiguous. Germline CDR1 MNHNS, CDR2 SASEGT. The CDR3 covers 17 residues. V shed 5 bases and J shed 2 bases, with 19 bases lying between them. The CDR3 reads CASSTALMVMGNQPQHF. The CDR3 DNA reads TGTGCCAGCAGTACCGCCTTAATGGTGATGGGCAATCAGCCCCAGCATTTT.

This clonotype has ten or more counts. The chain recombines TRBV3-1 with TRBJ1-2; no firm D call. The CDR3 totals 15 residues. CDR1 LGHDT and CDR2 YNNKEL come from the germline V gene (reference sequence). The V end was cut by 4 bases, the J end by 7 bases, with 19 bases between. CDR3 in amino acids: CASSLQEREGIGYTF. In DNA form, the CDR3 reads TGTGCCAGCAGCCTCCAGGAACGGGAAGGGATTGGCTACACCTTC.

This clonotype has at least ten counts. DNA of the CDR3: TGTGCCAGCTCACCACCCGTCAGCCCCCCGGGCACTGAAGCTTTCTTT. Its protein product is CASSPPVSPPGTEAFF. This rearrangement joins TRBV18 to TRBJ1-1, with D unresolved. Germline V CDR1 and CDR2: KGHSH, LQKENI. The length of the CDR3 is 16 residues. Trimming removed 0 bases at V and 4 bases at J, with 15 bases between.

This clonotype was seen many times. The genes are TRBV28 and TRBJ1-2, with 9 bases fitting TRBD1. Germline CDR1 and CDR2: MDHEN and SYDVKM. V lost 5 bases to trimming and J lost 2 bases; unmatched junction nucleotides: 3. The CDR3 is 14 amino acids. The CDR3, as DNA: TGTGCCAGCAGTCCCGGGACAGGGAACTATGGCTACACCTTC. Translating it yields CASSPGTGNYGYTF.

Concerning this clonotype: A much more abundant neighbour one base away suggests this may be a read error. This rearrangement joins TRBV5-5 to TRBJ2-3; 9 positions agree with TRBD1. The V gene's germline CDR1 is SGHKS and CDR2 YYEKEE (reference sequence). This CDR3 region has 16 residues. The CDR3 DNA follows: TGTGCCAGCAGCAGCCGGACAGGGGCTCGGGCAGATACGCGGTATTTT. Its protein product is CASSSRTGARADTRYF.

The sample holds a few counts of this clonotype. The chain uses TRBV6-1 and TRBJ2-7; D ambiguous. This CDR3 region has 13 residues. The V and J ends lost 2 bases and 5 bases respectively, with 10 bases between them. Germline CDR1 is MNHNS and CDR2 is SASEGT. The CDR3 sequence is CASSEMETNEQYF. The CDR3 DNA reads TGTGCCAGCAGTGAAATGGAAACGAACGAGCAGTACTTC.

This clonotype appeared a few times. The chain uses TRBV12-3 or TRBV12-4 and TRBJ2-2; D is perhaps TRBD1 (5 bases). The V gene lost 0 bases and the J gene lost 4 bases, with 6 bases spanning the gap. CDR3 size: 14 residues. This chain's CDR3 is CASSLADSTGELFF. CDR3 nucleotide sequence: TGTGCCAGCAGTTTAGCAGACAGCACCGGGGAGCTGTTTTTT.

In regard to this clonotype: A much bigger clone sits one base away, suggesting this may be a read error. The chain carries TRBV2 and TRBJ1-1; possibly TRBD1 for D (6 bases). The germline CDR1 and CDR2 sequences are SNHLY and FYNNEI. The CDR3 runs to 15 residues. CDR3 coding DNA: TGTGCCAGCAGGGGAGGGGGGGGGGGGAACCCTGAAGCTTTCTTT. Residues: CASRGGGGGNPEAFF. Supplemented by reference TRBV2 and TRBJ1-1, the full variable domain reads EPEVTQTPSHQVTQMGQEVILRCVPISNHLYFYWYRQILGQKVEFLVSFYNNEISEKSEIFDDQFSVERPDGSNFTLKIRSTKLEDSAMYFCASRGGGGGNPEAFFGQGTRLTVV.

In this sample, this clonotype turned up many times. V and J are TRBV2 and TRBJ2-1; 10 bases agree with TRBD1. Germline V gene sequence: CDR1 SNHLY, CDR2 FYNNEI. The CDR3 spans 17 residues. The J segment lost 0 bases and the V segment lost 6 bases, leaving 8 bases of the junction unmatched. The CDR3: CASSATGGWSSYNEQFF. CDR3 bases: TGTGCCAGCAGCGCGACAGGGGGCTGGAGCTCCTACAATGAGCAGTTCTTC.

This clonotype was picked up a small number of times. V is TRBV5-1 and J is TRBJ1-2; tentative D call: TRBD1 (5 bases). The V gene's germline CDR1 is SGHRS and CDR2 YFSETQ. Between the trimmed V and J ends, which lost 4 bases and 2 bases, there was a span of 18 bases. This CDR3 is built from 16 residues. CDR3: CASSLLVGPLNYGYTF. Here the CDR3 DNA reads TGCGCCAGCAGCCTTTTGGTGGGACCCCTAAACTATGGCTACACCTTC.

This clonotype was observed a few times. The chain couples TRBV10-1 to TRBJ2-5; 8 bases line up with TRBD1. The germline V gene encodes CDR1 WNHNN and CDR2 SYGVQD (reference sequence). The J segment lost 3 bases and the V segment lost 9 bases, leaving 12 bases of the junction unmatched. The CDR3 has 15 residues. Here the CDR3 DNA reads TGCGCCAGGGTAATTTCCGGACAGGGTGAAGAGACCCAGTACTTC. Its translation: CARVISGQGEETQYF.

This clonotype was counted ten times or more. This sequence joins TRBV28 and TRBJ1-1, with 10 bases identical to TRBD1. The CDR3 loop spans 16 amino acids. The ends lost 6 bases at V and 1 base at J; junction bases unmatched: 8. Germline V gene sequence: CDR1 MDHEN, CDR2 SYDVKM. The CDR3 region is CASSTPGQGWNTEAFF. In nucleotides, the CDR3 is TGTGCCAGCAGCACGCCGGGACAGGGGTGGAACACTGAAGCTTTCTTT.

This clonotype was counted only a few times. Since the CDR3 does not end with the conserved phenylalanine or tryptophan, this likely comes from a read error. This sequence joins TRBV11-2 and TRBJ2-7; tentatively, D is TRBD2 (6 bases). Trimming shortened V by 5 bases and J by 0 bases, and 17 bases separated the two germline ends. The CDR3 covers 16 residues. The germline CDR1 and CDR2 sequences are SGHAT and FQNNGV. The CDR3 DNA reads TGTGCCAGCAGCCCGCACCCGACTAGGTCCTCCTACGAGCAGTACCTC. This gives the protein CASSPHPTRSSYEQYL.

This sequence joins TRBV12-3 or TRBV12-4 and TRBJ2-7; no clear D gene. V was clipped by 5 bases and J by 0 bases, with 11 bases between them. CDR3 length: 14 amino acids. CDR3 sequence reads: CASSPLTTSYEQYF. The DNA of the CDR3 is TGTGCCAGCAGTCCCCTAACTACCTCCTACGAGCAGTACTTC.

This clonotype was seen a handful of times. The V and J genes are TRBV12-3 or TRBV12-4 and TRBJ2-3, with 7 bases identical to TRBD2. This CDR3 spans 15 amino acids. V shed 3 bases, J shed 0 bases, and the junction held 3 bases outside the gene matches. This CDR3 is CASSFGGYSTDTQYF. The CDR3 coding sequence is TGTGCCAGCAGTTTCGGGGGGTATAGCACAGATACGCAGTATTTT.

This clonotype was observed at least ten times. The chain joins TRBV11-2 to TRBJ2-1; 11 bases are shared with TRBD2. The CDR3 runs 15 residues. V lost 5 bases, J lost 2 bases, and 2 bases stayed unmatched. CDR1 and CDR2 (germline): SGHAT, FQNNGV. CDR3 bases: TGTGCCAGCAGCAAACTAGCGGGAGCCTACAATGAGCAGTTCTTC. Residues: CASSKLAGAYNEQFF.

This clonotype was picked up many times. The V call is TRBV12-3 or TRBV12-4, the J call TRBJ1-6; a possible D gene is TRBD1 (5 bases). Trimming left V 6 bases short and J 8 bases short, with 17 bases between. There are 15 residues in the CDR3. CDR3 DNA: TGTGCCAGCAGCAACAATCGGGACGGATATTCACCCCTCCACTTT. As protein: CASSNNRDGYSPLHF.

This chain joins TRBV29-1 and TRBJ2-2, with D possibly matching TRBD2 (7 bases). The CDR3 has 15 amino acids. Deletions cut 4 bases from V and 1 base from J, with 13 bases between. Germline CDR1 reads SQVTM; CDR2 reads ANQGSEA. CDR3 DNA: TGCAGCGTTGCCGGGGGGCAGGGGAACACCGGGGAGCTGTTTTTT. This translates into CSVAGGQGNTGELFF.

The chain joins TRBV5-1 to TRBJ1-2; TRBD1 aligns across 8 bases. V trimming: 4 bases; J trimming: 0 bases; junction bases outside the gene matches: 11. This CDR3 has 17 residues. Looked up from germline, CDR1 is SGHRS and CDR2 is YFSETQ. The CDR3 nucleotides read TGCGCCAGCAGCCCCCGGGTCGGGACAGGCACTAACTATGGCTACACCTTC. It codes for CASSPRVGTGTNYGYTF.

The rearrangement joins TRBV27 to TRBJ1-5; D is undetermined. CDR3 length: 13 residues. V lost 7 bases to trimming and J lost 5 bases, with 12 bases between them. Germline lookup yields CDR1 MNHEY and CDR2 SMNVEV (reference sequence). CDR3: CASTSNLDQPQHF. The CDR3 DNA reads TGTGCCAGCACCTCGAACCTGGATCAGCCCCAGCATTTT.

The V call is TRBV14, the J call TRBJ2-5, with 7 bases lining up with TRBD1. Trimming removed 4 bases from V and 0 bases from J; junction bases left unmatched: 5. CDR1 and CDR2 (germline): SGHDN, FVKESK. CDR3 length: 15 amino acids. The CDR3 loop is CASSPGQQYQETQYF. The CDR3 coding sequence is TGTGCCAGCAGCCCGGGACAGCAGTACCAAGAGACCCAGTACTTC.

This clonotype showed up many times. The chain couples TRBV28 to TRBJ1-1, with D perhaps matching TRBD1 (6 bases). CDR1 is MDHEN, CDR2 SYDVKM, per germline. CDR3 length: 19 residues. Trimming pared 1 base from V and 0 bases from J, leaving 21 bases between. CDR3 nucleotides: TGTGCCAGCAGTTTATCTACAGGGTGGGTCAAGAGGATGAACACTGAAGCTTTCTTT. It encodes CASSLSTGWVKRMNTEAFF.